The clone carrying this T cell receptor (beta chain) was seen many times. The antigen is not known. PCR was performed a second time for 7 to 11 cycles using a sample-barcoded 5' primer and a J-beta primer mix. Every molecule of cDNA carried a tag from a template-switch adaptor with 12 random nucleotides. TCRdb recomputed calls from the 5' RACE reads with MiXCR, one row per CDR3 protein. Of around 1.1 million distinct CDR3 sequences in the sample, roughly two fifths were seen once. Every donor contributed about 10 milliliters of peripheral blood by blood draw. Each sample had at least 6.5 million PBMCs isolated. This record belongs to a study of blood T cells in healthy people across ages. Study results and limitations: Those diversity estimates obtained from one million T cells were thought to be underestimates.

The V end was cut by 3 bases, the J end by 7 bases, with 11 bases between. CDR1 and CDR2 from the germline V gene are ENHRY and SYGVKD. This CDR3 has 13 amino acids. The chain has TRBV10-3 and TRBJ2-3; D gene uncertain. This TCR was sampled from a man aged 18-30 years in good health. Source material: blood. CDR3 sequence (DNA): TGTGCCATCAGTGAAGGGCCTCCCTATACGCAGTATTTT. It encodes CAISEGPPYTQYF.